These 32 T cell receptor beta chains share one sample of origin, sequenced in a study of T cells in Graves' hyperthyroidism and ophthalmopathy. Researchers took RNA transcripts and amplified the TCR beta CDR3 regions from them. The TCR CDR3 was amplified in a first-round RT-PCR using the HTBI primer set. One entry per CDR3 protein, called by TCRdb with MiXCR from the multiplex PCR reads. The repertoire holds roughly 350,000 distinct CDR3 sequences, with approximately 15% as singletons. Sample: blood. These receptors came from a woman aged 25 to 45 with Graves' ophthalmopathy.

The V and J genes are TRBV12-3 or TRBV12-4 and TRBJ2-5; no clear D. The CDR3 is 12 residues long. V was pared by 8 bases and J by 3 bases, with 10 bases between. The CDR3 is CASLPGKETQYF. As DNA, the CDR3 is TGTGCCAGCCTACCAGGAAAAGAGACCCAGTACTTC.

Concerning this clonotype itself: This clone may be a read error of a much larger clone one base away. V gene TRBV7-9 combines with J gene TRBJ2-5, with a possible D match to TRBD2 (6 bases). The CDR3 sequence is 12 residues long. The germline CDR1 and CDR2 sequences are SEHNR and FQNEAQ (reference sequence). The V end was cut by 4 bases, the J end by 9 bases, with 12 bases between. CDR3 in amino acids: CASSSVGEAQYF. The CDR3 bases are TGTGCCAGCAGCTCGGTGGGGGAGGCCCAGTACTTC.

This clonotype has only a few counts. The chain uses TRBV6-1 and TRBJ1-2, with D unresolved. The CDR3 runs 15 residues. Germline lookup yields CDR1 MNHNS and CDR2 SASEGT. V was pared by 1 base and J by 8 bases, with 17 bases between. This CDR3 reads CASSEVPGPPGGYTF. The CDR3 DNA reads TGTGCCAGCAGTGAAGTCCCCGGCCCCCCGGGAGGCTACACCTTC.

Ten or more counts support this clonotype. The chain joins TRBV6-1 to TRBJ2-2; D possibly corresponds to TRBD1 (6 bases). This CDR3 comprises 16 residues. CDR1 and CDR2 from the germline V gene are MNHNS and SASEGT. V lost 6 bases and J 6 bases, leaving 20 bases between the germline ends. The CDR3 DNA is TGTGCCAGCAGCCGTACAACAGGGATCCCAGCCGGGGAGCTGTTTTTT. Protein: CASSRTTGIPAGELFF.

This clonotype was seen ten or more times. The rearrangement joins TRBV6-1 to TRBJ1-2, with TRBD1 as a possible D gene (6 bases). V gave up 6 bases and J gave up 8 bases, with 10 bases separating them. Germline V gives CDR1 MNHNS, CDR2 SASEGT. This CDR3 comprises 11 residues. CDR3 sequence reads: CASRETGGYTF. The CDR3 coding sequence is TGTGCCAGCAGGGAAACAGGGGGCTACACCTTC.

This clonotype showed up just a few times. The V gene is TRBV7-9, the J gene TRBJ1-3; a possible D gene is TRBD1 (6 bases). Trimming took off 5 bases at V and 4 bases at J, with 12 bases between the two ends. CDR1 and CDR2 from the germline V gene are SEHNR and FQNEAQ (reference sequence). There are 14 residues in the CDR3. CDR3 amino acids: CASSAGGPGNTIYF. The DNA of the CDR3 is TGTGCCAGCAGCGCCGGGGGGCCCGGAAACACCATATATTTT.

In the case of this clonotype: A read error may produce the germline difference seen at one junction end. The chain combines TRBV6-1 with TRBJ2-4; D possibly corresponds to TRBD2 (6 bases). This CDR3 spans 17 amino acids. The germline V gene encodes CDR1 MNHNS and CDR2 SASEGT. In DNA, the CDR3 is TGTGCCAGCAGTCCCGTAGGAGGGTGGTCAGCCAAAAACATTCGGTACTTC. Protein product: CASSPVGGWSAKNIRYF.

The sample holds many counts of this clonotype. The chain links TRBV12-5 to TRBJ1-1; no clear D. Trimming removed 2 bases from V and 8 bases from J, with 9 bases in between. This CDR3 is built from 12 residues. The germline V gene encodes CDR1 LGHNT and CDR2 FRNRAP. The CDR3 DNA reads TGTGCTAGTGGTTTGAGGCGGTCAGAAGCTTTCTTT. Translated, it gives CASGLRRSEAFF.

This clonotype was counted only a few times. This chain uses TRBV12-5 with TRBJ2-1, with 12 bases that match TRBD1. CDR3 length equals 15 residues. The germline V gene has CDR1 LGHNT and CDR2 FRNRAP. Losses at the gene ends were 6 bases for V and 8 bases for J; bases not matched to a gene: 8. CDR3 DNA sequence: TGTGCTAGTGGCCGGGACAGGGGGCGCAGGGATGAGCAGTTCTTC. Protein: CASGRDRGRRDEQFF.

At least ten counts were recorded for this clonotype. This sequence joins TRBV30 and TRBJ1-2; D is unclear. The CDR3 consists of 13 residues. Germline V gives CDR1 GTSNPN, CDR2 SVGIG (reference sequence). Deletions cut 1 base from V and 4 bases from J, with 10 bases between. The CDR3 DNA follows: TGTGCCTGGAGTGGAGGGCAGGCCTATGGCTACACCTTC. Translation: CAWSGGQAYGYTF.

The genes are TRBV9 and TRBJ2-1, with D tentatively TRBD2 (5 bases). This CDR3 is built from 14 residues. CDR1 is SGDLS and CDR2 is YYNGEE in the germline V gene. Trimming took 0 bases from V and 4 from J, leaving 8 bases between them. The CDR3 DNA reads as TGTGCCAGCAGCGTAGATGGACTGTACAATGAGCAGTTCTTC. Translated: CASSVDGLYNEQFF.

The sample holds a few counts of this clonotype. V is TRBV19 and J is TRBJ1-5, with 10 bases that match TRBD1. Germline V CDR1 and CDR2: LNHDA, SQIVND (reference sequence). The CDR3 is 17 amino acids. J gave up 5 bases and V 2 bases, and 9 bases lay outside the gene matches. This CDR3 reads CASSINPGQGYYQPQHF. CDR3 nucleotide sequence: TGTGCCAGTAGTATAAATCCGGGACAGGGGTACTATCAGCCCCAGCATTTT.

The V call is TRBV6-1, the J call TRBJ1-5; possibly TRBD1 for D (5 bases). Germline CDR1 MNHNS, CDR2 SASEGT. This CDR3 spans 13 amino acids. The V end was cut by 7 bases, the J end by 7 bases, with 14 bases between. The CDR3 region is CASNIREGQPQHF. CDR3 coding DNA: TGTGCCAGCAATATCAGGGAAGGCCAGCCCCAGCATTTT.

This clonotype was detected many times. V is TRBV20-1 and J is TRBJ2-3; TRBD2 agrees at 8 bases. This CDR3 spans 15 amino acids. The ends lost 5 bases at V and 0 bases at J; junction bases unmatched: 7. Germline V gives CDR1 DFQATT, CDR2 SNEGSKA (reference sequence). CDR3 loop: CSAGKAGVSTDTQYF. CDR3 DNA: TGCAGTGCTGGAAAAGCGGGGGTTAGCACAGATACGCAGTATTTT.

This clonotype turned up a few times. This chain links TRBV25-1 with TRBJ2-7; the D gene is possibly TRBD2 (6 bases). V was clipped by 2 bases and J by 11 bases, with 13 bases between them. CDR3 length equals 12 residues. In germline, CDR1 is MGHDK, CDR2 SYGVNS. The CDR3 reads CASSEGRGEEYF. In DNA form, the CDR3 reads TGTGCCAGCAGTGAAGGGAGAGGGGAGGAGTACTTC.

The chain uses TRBV4-1 and TRBJ2-7; possible D gene TRBD1, 5 bases. Trimming took 0 bases from V and 2 from J, leaving 17 bases between them. The germline V gene encodes CDR1 MGHRA and CDR2 YSYEKL. The CDR3 extends over 17 amino acids. The CDR3: CASSQDYAGAAAYEQYF. Here the CDR3 DNA reads TGCGCCAGCAGCCAAGACTACGCTGGGGCCGCCGCCTACGAGCAGTACTTC.

This chain joins TRBV6-1 and TRBJ1-2; tentatively, D is TRBD1 (5 bases). Trimming took 3 bases from V and 8 from J, leaving 19 bases between them. Germline-derived CDR1 and CDR2 are MNHNS and SASEGT. The CDR3 consists of 15 residues. The CDR3 DNA reads as TGTGCCAGCAGTGAGACCGTCCGGGACCATGGGGGCTACACCTTC. This sequence encodes CASSETVRDHGGYTF.

At least ten counts were recorded for this clonotype. The chain joins TRBV7-3 to TRBJ2-1; TRBD1 might be the D (6 bases). Germline V gene data show CDR1 as SGHTA and CDR2 as FQGTGA. Trimming stripped 6 bases from V and 4 bases from J, with 16 bases between. The CDR3 extends over 15 amino acids. The chain's CDR3 is CASRTGQGEYNEQFF. The CDR3 DNA sequence: TGTGCCAGCAGGACAGGACAAGGGGAATACAATGAGCAGTTCTTC.

The chain employs TRBV20-1 and TRBJ2-1; D is uncertain. Trimming took 0 bases from V and 2 from J, leaving 8 bases between them. The CDR3 runs to 14 residues. Looked up from germline, CDR1 is DFQATT and CDR2 is SNEGSKA (reference sequence). The CDR3 spells CSAREGKTYNEQFF. CDR3 DNA: TGCAGTGCTAGAGAAGGGAAGACCTACAATGAGCAGTTCTTC.

The chain combines TRBV20-1 with TRBJ1-5; D possibly corresponds to TRBD1 (6 bases). Looked up from germline, CDR1 is DFQATT and CDR2 is SNEGSKA (reference sequence). The ends were cut back, 0 bases at V and 4 bases at J, with 13 bases in the middle. CDR3 length: 15 residues. CDR3 sequence (DNA): TGCAGTGCTAGAGAAGGGGGGGCCGGGAATCAGCCCCAGCATTTT. This translates into CSAREGGAGNQPQHF.

This clonotype was found many times. The chain has TRBV27 and TRBJ1-6, with D unclear. The germline CDR1 and CDR2 sequences are MNHEY and SMNVEV (reference sequence). Between the trimmed V and J ends, which lost 3 bases and 5 bases, there was a span of 8 bases. CDR3 length equals 14 residues. CDR3 DNA sequence: TGTGCCAGCAGTTTGGAGGAAAATAATTCACCCCTCCACTTT. Its translation is CASSLEENNSPLHF.

This clonotype was recorded at least ten times. The chain carries TRBV6-1 and TRBJ1-5; D unclear. Germline V lookup: CDR1 MNHNS, CDR2 SASEGT. Trimming removed 5 bases at V and 0 bases at J, with 14 bases between. This CDR3 has 16 residues. The CDR3 sequence is CASSYLAGNSNQPQHF. The CDR3 coding sequence is TGTGCCAGCAGTTATCTAGCGGGAAATAGCAATCAGCCCCAGCATTTT.

In this sample, this clonotype turned up many times. The chain carries TRBV2 and TRBJ1-1; D ambiguous. From germline, CDR1 is SNHLY and CDR2 FYNNEI. The CDR3 loop spans 14 amino acids. Trimming pared 5 bases from V and 4 bases from J, leaving 14 bases between. In nucleotides, the CDR3 is TGTGCCAGCAGTCCTAGGACGGGGTTCACTGAAGCTTTCTTT. It is translated as CASSPRTGFTEAFF.

Of note for this clonotype: One junction end does not reproduce the germline sequence, and a read error may be involved. The chain employs TRBV2 and TRBJ1-2; 10 bases agree with TRBD1. The CDR3 is 16 residues long. In germline, CDR1 is SNHLY, CDR2 FYNNEI. CDR3 region: CASSLSGTGESYGCTF. For the CDR3, the DNA is TGTGCCAGCAGTTTGTCCGGGACAGGGGAAAGCTATGGCTGCACCTTC.

In regard to this clonotype: Germline is not matched at one junction end, which may reflect a read error. CDR3 DNA sequence: TGTGCCAGCAGCGTAGAAGCTACCACCGCCAAGCAGGCCTTC. This translates into CASSVEATTAKQAF. The chain couples TRBV9 to TRBJ2-1; D is ambiguous. The CDR3 runs to 14 residues. Germline CDR1 is SGDLS and CDR2 is YYNGEE.

This clonotype was counted at least ten times. The J gene is TRBJ2-1, the V gene TRBV7-3, with a possible D match to TRBD2 (5 bases). Trimming cost V 5 bases and J 6 bases, with 26 bases left between them. The CDR3 contains 18 residues. Germline V gene lookup returns CDR1 SGHTA and CDR2 FQGTGA. This chain's CDR3 is CASSPLTNLAQVGNEQFF. The CDR3 DNA follows: TGTGCCAGCAGCCCCCTAACAAATCTAGCACAAGTGGGCAATGAGCAGTTCTTC.

The chain combines TRBV6-6 with TRBJ1-2; maybe TRBD1 (5 bases). The CDR3 has 13 amino acids. Trimming pared 2 bases from V and 7 bases from J, leaving 11 bases between. Germline lookup yields CDR1 MNHNY and CDR2 SVGAGI (reference sequence). The CDR3 DNA follows: TGTGCCAGCAGTTACGAGACGCAGGGTGGCTACACCTTC. Translation gives CASSYETQGGYTF.

This clonotype came up a few times. The chain has TRBV20-1 and TRBJ2-1; perhaps D is TRBD1 or TRBD2 (5 bases each). The CDR3 length is 13 residues. V lost 3 bases, J lost 10 bases, and 16 bases lay in between. Germline V gene lookup returns CDR1 DFQATT and CDR2 SNEGSKA (reference sequence). The DNA of the CDR3 is TGCAGTGCTAGTGATCTTAGGGACCGCGAGCAGTTCTTC. Translated, it gives CSASDLRDREQFF.

This clonotype has a handful of counts. The V and J genes are TRBV19 and TRBJ1-5; D ambiguous. The CDR3 has 15 residues. Looked up from germline, CDR1 is LNHDA and CDR2 is SQIVND (reference sequence). V was trimmed by 3 bases and J by 4 bases, leaving 13 bases between them. The CDR3 loop reads CASSINFAGNQPQHF. CDR3 bases: TGTGCCAGTAGTATTAATTTTGCGGGAAATCAGCCCCAGCATTTT.

This clonotype turned up a few times. The J gene is TRBJ2-1, the V gene TRBV20-1; 10 nucleotides agree with TRBD2. Germline V CDR1 and CDR2: DFQATT, SNEGSKA (reference sequence). Germline trimming cut 3 bases from V and 10 bases from J; bases unmatched to any gene: 36. The CDR3 is made up of 23 amino acids. The CDR3 sequence: CSARISGSVPSSTKRGGLGEQFF. The CDR3 DNA reads TGCAGTGCTAGGATTAGTGGGTCTGTCCCTAGCTCAACCAAGCGGGGGGGCCTAGGCGAGCAGTTCTTC.

The genes are TRBV24-1 and TRBJ2-1, with 7 bases fitting TRBD1. The CDR3 totals 15 residues. V shed 4 bases and J 3 bases; nucleotides not matched to a gene: 5. CDR1 and CDR2 (germline): KGHDR, SFDVKD. The DNA of the CDR3 is TGTGCCACCAGTGACCACAGGGGCGGCTACAATGAGCAGTTCTTC. Residues: CATSDHRGGYNEQFF.

This clonotype was observed at least ten times. The gene calls are TRBV11-2 and TRBJ1-5; no definite D call. The germline CDR1 and CDR2 sequences are SGHAT and FQNNGV. V was pared by 5 bases and J by 3 bases, with 11 bases between. CDR3 length: 14 amino acids. CDR3 sequence reads: CASSHPGLNQPQHF. In DNA form, the CDR3 reads TGTGCCAGCAGCCATCCGGGTCTCAATCAGCCCCAGCATTTT.